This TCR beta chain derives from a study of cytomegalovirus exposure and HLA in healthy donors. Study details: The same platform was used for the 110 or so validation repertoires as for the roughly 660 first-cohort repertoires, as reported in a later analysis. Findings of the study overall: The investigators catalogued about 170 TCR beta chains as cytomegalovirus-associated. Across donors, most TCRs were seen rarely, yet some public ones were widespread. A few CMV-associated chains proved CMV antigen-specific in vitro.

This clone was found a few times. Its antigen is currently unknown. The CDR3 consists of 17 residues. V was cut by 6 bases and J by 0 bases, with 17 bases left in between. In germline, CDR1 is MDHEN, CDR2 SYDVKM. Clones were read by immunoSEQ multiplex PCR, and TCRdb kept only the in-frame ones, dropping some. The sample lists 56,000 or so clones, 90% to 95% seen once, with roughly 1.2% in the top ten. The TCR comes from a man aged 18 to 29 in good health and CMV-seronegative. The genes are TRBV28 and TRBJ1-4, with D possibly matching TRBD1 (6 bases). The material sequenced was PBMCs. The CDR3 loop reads CASSPRTAHATNEKLFF. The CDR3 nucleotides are TGTGCCAGCAGCCCCAGGACAGCCCATGCAACTAATGAAAAACTGTTTTTT.